Listed below are T cell receptor beta chains from one sample, sequenced in a study of CD8 T cells in ankylosing spondylitis. TCRdb processed the 5' RACE reads anew with MiXCR; each CDR3 protein has one entry. The sample has approximately 550,000 distinct CDR3 sequences, 12% seen once. The sequenced sample consisted of blood, either unsorted or a sorted T cell fraction (not recorded which). The receptor set was obtained from a male donor with ankylosing spondylitis. Both conserved end residues are part of each CDR3. Each record gives: clone size, J gene, D gene, V gene, CDR3 DNA, CDR3 protein. D genes are given only for firm matches. The size field is filled for only some rows; it gives once, few, many or a size class.

few	TRBJ2-3	NA	TRBV11-2	TGTGCCAGCAGCTTAGGACCGGGAGAGGCAGATACGCAGTATTTT	CASSLGPGEADTQYF
few	TRBJ2-3	NA	TRBV11-3	TGTGCCAGCAGCTTAGGCAACCAGGGGAGCACAGATACGCAGTATTTT	CASSLGNQGSTDTQYF
NA	TRBJ1-1	NA	TRBV5-1	TGCGCCACCCGAGCCGGGGGGAAGACTGAAGCTTTCTTT	CATRAGGKTEAFF
NA	TRBJ2-3	TRBD2	TRBV12-3/TRBV12-4	TGTGCCAGCAGCCGAACTAGCGGGAGTGATGTAGATACGCAGTATTTT	CASSRTSGSDVDTQYF
NA	TRBJ1-4	NA	TRBV3-1	TGTGCCAGCAGCTCCCGGACACCGGGTGAAAAACTGTTTTTT	CASSSRTPGEKLFF
few	TRBJ2-5	TRBD2	TRBV4-1	TGCGCCAGCAGCCCGACTAGCGGGAGACAGACCCAGTACTTC	CASSPTSGRQTQYF
NA	TRBJ2-5	NA	TRBV5-4	TGTGCCAGCAGCTTGTCACAGGTCCAAGAGACCCAGTACTTC	CASSLSQVQETQYF
NA	TRBJ2-5	NA	TRBV10-3	TGTGCCATCAGTGGTAGCGACAGGGAGACCCAGTACTTC	CAISGSDRETQYF
many	TRBJ2-1	TRBD2	TRBV7-9	TGTGCCAGCAGCCCGAGCCCTCTGGAAGCGGGAGGGGTGAAGCAGTTCTTC	CASSPSPLEAGGVKQFF
many	TRBJ1-2	NA	TRBV7-2	TGTGCCAGCAGCTTCGCATTTTTGGATGGCTACACCTTC	CASSFAFLDGYTF
few	TRBJ2-3	TRBD2	TRBV20-1	TGCAGTGCCAGGGATCCGGGACTAGCGGGAGTCGGCACAGATACGCAGTATTTT	CSARDPGLAGVGTDTQYF
NA	TRBJ2-1	TRBD2	TRBV27	TGTGCCAGCAGCTTTAGCGGGACTCGCCACAATGAGCAGTTCTTC	CASSFSGTRHNEQFF